Here is one T cell receptor (beta chain) with its context. Original analysis: Using reference gene primer amplification, nucleated cell counts were estimated. Here immunoSEQ multiplex PCR was the method, and the copy in TCRdb shows in-frame clones only, minus some. V and J calls plus clone size are reproduced from that table; the DNA served to infer D and trimming. The table records 80,000 to 90,000 clones, around four fifths of them present only once. The entry originates in a study of blood T cell repertoires in COVID-19. Study details: Samples representing acute and convalescent COVID-19 were sourced from the United States, Italy and Spain. In each case, the material was cDNA or gDNA derived from T cells, B-cell-depleted T cells, or PBMCs.

The J segment lost 5 bases and the V segment lost 2 bases, leaving 2 bases of the junction unmatched. CDR3 length equals 15 residues. Germline CDR1 reads SGHKS; CDR2 reads YYEKEE (reference sequence). The chain employs TRBV5-5 and TRBJ1-4; 11 positions match TRBD1. This receptor was taken from a woman between 65 and 79 years old with acute or convalescent COVID-19. Material: peripheral blood. CDR3: CASSFWDRGNEKLFF. The CDR3 region has the DNA TGTGCCAGCAGCTTTTGGGACAGGGGGAATGAAAAACTGTTTTTT.